One T cell receptor (beta chain) is described in this entry. The antigen remains undetermined. CDR1 KGHDR and CDR2 SFDVKD come from the germline V gene. CDR3 size: 12 residues. Trimming took 4 bases from V and 4 from J, leaving 6 bases between them. This sample is part of a study of vaccination effects on CD4 cells after COVID-19. Study observations and caveats: Healthy vaccinees had only 1 of 255 vaccine-induced clones cross-react with common cold coronaviruses.

Following a roughly 11-day culture, CD4+ T cells were purified. The cohort was immunized with two doses of either the BNT162b2 or mRNA-1273 vaccine. Data came from immunoSEQ multiplex PCR; TCRdb stores just in-frame clones and leaves some out. This table holds around 69,000 clones, roughly 80% found once. Sequenced material: CD4+ T cells from PBMCs cultured without peptide, taken after COVID-19 vaccination. V and J are TRBV24-1 and TRBJ1-2; D unresolved. The sequence derives from a human donor who received a COVID-19 vaccine. The chain's CDR3 is CATSENGYGYTF. CDR3 DNA sequence: TGTGCCACCAGTGAAAATGGCTATGGCTACACCTTC.